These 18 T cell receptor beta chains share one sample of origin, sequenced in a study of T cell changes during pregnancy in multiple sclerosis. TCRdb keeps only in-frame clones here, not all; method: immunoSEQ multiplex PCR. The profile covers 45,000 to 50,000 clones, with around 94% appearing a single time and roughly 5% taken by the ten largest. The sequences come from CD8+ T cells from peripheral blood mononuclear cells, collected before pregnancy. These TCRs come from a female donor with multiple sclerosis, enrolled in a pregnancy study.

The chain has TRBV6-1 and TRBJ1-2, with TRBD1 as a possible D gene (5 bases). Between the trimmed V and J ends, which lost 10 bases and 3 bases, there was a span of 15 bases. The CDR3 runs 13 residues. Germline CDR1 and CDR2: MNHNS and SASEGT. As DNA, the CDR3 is TGTGCCACCCTTCGGGGGAAAGACTATGGCTACACCTTC. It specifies CATLRGKDYGYTF.

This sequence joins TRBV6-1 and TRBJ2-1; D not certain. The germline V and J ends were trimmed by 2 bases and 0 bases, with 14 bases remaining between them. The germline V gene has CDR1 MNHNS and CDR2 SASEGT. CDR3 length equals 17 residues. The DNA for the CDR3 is TGTGCCAGCAGTGAACGGTCGTGGCGGTCCTCCTACAATGAGCAGTTCTTC. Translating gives CASSERSWRSSYNEQFF.

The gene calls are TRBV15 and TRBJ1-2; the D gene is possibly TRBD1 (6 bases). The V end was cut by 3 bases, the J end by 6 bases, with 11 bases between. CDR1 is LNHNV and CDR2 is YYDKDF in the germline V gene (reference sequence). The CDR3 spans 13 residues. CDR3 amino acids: CATSSYRADGYTF. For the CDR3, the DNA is TGTGCCACCAGCAGTTACAGGGCCGATGGCTACACCTTC.

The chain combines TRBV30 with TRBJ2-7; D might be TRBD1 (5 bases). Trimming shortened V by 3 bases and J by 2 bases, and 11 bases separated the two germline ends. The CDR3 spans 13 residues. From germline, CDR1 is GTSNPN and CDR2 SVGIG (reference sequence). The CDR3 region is CAWSGHATYEQYF. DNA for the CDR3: TGTGCCTGGAGCGGACACGCCACCTACGAGCAGTACTTC.

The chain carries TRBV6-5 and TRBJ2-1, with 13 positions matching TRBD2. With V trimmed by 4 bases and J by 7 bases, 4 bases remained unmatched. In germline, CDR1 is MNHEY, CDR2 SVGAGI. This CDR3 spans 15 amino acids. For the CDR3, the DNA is TGTGCCAGCAGTTTAGGACTAGCGGGAGCAAATGAGCAGTTCTTC. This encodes CASSLGLAGANEQFF.

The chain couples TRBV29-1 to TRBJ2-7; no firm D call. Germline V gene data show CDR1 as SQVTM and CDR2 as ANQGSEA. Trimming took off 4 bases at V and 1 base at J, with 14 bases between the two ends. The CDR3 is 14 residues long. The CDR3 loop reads CSVVSLASSYEQYF. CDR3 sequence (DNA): TGCAGCGTTGTAAGTTTAGCTTCATCCTACGAGCAGTACTTC.

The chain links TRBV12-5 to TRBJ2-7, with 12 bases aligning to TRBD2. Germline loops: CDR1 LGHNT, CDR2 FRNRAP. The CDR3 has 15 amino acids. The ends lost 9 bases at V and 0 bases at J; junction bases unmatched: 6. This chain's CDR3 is CASLLAGGYSYEQYF. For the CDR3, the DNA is TGTGCTAGCTTACTAGCGGGAGGATACTCCTACGAGCAGTACTTC.

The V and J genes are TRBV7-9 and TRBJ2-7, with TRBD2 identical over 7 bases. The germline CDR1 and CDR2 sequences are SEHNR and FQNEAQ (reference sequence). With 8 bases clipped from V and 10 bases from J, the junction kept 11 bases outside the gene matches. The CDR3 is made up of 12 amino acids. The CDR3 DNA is TGTGCCAGCCGGGAGGATGAGGCCGCCCAGTACTTC. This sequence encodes CASREDEAAQYF.

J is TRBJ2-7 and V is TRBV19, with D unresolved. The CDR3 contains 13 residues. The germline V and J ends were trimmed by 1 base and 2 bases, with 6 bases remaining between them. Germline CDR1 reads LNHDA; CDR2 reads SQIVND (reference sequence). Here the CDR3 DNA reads TGTGCCAGTAGTATAGGGCAGGCCTACGAGCAGTACTTC. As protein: CASSIGQAYEQYF.

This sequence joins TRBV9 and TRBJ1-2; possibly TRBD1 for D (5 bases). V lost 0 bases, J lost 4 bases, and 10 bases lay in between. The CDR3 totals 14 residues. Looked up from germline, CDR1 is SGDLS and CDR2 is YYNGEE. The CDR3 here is CASSVEGSGYGYTF. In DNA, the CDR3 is TGTGCCAGCAGCGTAGAGGGGTCCGGCTATGGCTACACCTTC.

Here the CDR3 DNA reads TGTGCCAGCAGCGCCTTTCGGGGGGATACGCAGTATTTT. It is translated as CASSAFRGDTQYF. This chain connects TRBV9 to TRBJ2-3; tentative D call: TRBD2 (6 bases). The CDR3 spans 13 residues. CDR1 and CDR2 from the germline V gene are SGDLS and YYNGEE. V shed 3 bases and J shed 6 bases, with 11 bases lying between them.

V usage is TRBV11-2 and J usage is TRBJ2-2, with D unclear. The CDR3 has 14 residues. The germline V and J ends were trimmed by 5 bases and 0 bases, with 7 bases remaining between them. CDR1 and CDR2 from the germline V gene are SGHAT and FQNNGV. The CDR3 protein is CASSPTPNTGELFF. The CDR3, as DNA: TGTGCCAGCAGCCCGACTCCGAACACCGGGGAGCTGTTTTTT. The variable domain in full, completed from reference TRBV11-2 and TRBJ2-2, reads EAGVAQSPRYKIIEKRQSVAFWCNPISGHATLYWYQQILGQGPKLLIQFQNNGVVDDSQLPKDRFSAERLKGVDSTLKIQPAKLEDSAVYLCASSPTPNTGELFFGEGSRLTVL.

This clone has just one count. The CDR3 protein is CASSFSGEQYF. The CDR3 DNA sequence: TGTGCCAGCAGCTTTTCCGGGGAGCAGTACTTC. This chain joins TRBV7-9 and TRBJ2-7; the D is unclear. The germline gives CDR1 SEHNR, CDR2 FQNEAQ (reference sequence). V was pared by 3 bases and J by 7 bases, with 7 bases between. The CDR3 runs to 11 residues.

This CDR3 reads CSVLAANTYEQYF. In DNA, the CDR3 is TGCAGCGTGCTAGCCGCAAATACCTACGAGCAGTACTTC. This sequence joins TRBV29-1 and TRBJ2-7, with a tentative D call TRBD2 (5 bases). Trimming removed 6 bases from V and 2 bases from J, with 14 bases in between. Germline CDR1 reads SQVTM; CDR2 reads ANQGSEA. The length of the CDR3 is 13 residues.

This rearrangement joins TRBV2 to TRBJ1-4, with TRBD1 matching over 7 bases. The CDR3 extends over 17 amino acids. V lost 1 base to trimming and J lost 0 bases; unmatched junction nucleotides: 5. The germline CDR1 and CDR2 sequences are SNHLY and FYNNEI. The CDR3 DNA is TGTGCCAGCAGTGAAGTGGGACAGCATGCAACTAATGAAAAACTGTTTTTT. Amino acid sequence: CASSEVGQHATNEKLFF.

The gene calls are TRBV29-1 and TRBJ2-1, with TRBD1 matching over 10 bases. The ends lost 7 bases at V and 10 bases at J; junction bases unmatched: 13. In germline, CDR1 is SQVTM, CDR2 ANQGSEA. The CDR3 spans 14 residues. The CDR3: CSGSGDRGLSEQFF. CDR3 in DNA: TGCAGCGGGTCCGGGGACAGGGGTTTAAGCGAGCAGTTCTTC.

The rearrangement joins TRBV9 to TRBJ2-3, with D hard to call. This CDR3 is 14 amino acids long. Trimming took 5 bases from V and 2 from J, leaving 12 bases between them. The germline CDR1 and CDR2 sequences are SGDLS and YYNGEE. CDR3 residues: CASSSRAHTDTQYF. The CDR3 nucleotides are TGTGCCAGCAGTTCTAGAGCCCACACAGATACGCAGTATTTT.

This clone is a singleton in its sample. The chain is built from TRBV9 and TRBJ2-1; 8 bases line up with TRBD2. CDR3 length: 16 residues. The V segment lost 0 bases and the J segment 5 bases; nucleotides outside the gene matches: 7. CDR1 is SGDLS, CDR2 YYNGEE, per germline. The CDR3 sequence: CASSVDEREFNNEQFF. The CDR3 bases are TGTGCCAGCAGCGTAGATGAGCGGGAGTTTAACAATGAGCAGTTCTTC.